The 11 T cell receptor beta chains below all came from one sample that was sequenced in a study of shared clonotypes between healthy human individuals. The protocol was immunoSEQ multiplex PCR, while the TCRdb copy is restricted to in-frame clones and leaves out a portion. The data contain about 2.5 million clones, about nine tenths of them singletons. Sequenced sample: naive CD4+ T cells from PBMCs. The subset was: CD45RA+ positively selected. All receptors come from a man younger than 35 in good health. Some clones in this sample may be carry-over from other donors' samples.

This chain joins TRBV2 and TRBJ2-3, with a weak D call TRBD2 (7 bases). Trimming removed 5 bases at V and 1 base at J, with 16 bases between. Per the germline V gene, CDR1 is SNHLY and CDR2 is FYNNEI. The CDR3 totals 16 residues. The CDR3 bases are TGTGCCAGCAGTCTACAGGGAGGGGTTCGCACAGATACGCAGTATTTT. Residues: CASSLQGGVRTDTQYF.

The chain joins TRBV7-3 to TRBJ2-3; TRBD2 matches at 9 bases. The CDR3 contains 16 residues. CDR1 is SGHTA, CDR2 FQGTGA, per germline. The V gene end was trimmed by 1 base and the J gene end by 7 bases; junction bases not matched to a gene: 9. CDR3 protein: CASSLNPASGVYTQYF. The CDR3, as DNA: TGTGCCAGCAGCTTAAACCCCGCTAGCGGGGTTTATACGCAGTATTTT. Variable domain in full (rest from reference TRBV7-3 and TRBJ2-3): GAGVSQTPSNKVTEKGKYVELRCDPISGHTALYWYRQSLGQGPEFLIYFQGTGAADDSGLPNDRFFAVRPEGSVSTLKIQRTERGDSAVYLCASSLNPASGVYTQYFGPGTRLTVL.

The chain combines TRBV25-1 with TRBJ1-1; D is unresolved. Germline CDR1 is MGHDK and CDR2 is SYGVNS. The CDR3 has 14 amino acids. Trimming removed 4 bases from V and 9 bases from J, with 18 bases in between. This CDR3 is CASSVRILVGKAFF. In nucleotides, the CDR3 is TGTGCCAGCAGTGTTAGGATTTTAGTCGGTAAAGCTTTCTTT. Full variable domain (remainder filled in from reference TRBV25-1 and TRBJ1-1): EADIYQTPRYLVIGTGKKITLECSQTMGHDKMYWYQQDPGMELHLIHYSYGVNSTEKGDLSSESTVSRIRTEHFPLTLESARPSHTSQYLCASSVRILVGKAFFGQGTRLTVV.

The chain uses TRBV5-1 and TRBJ1-1; the D is unclear. Between the trimmed V and J ends, which lost 3 bases and 1 base, there was a span of 13 bases. Germline-derived CDR1 and CDR2 are SGHRS and YFSETQ. The CDR3 covers 15 residues. Written as DNA, the CDR3 is TGCGCCAGCAGCTCCCTGGGCCCGGGGAACACTGAAGCTTTCTTT. Protein sequence: CASSSLGPGNTEAFF.

The genes are TRBV7-9 and TRBJ2-1; 12 bases align to TRBD2. Germline-derived CDR1 and CDR2 are SEHNR and FQNEAQ (reference sequence). J was trimmed by 4 bases and V by 5 bases; bases with no gene match: 15. The CDR3 length is 19 residues. In nucleotides, the CDR3 is TGTGCCAGCAGCGTACGGACTAGCGGGGATCCTATTAGGTACAATGAGCAGTTCTTC. Translating gives CASSVRTSGDPIRYNEQFF.

This clone was found a few times. Distinct nucleotide sequences in the sample also encode this CDR3. CDR3 in amino acids: CASSVTGTGSYEQYF. CDR3 nucleotides: TGTGCCAGCAGTGTAACCGGGACAGGCTCCTACGAGCAGTACTTC. This chain connects TRBV6-1 to TRBJ2-7, with TRBD1 identical over 8 bases. Germline V lookup: CDR1 MNHNS, CDR2 SASEGT. Trimming removed 4 bases from V and 0 bases from J; junction bases left unmatched: 5. The CDR3 extends over 15 amino acids.

CDR3 loop: CASSFRGQPQHF. CDR3 in DNA: TGTGCCAGCAGTTTCCGAGGTCAGCCCCAGCATTTT. The gene calls are TRBV6-1 and TRBJ1-5; D ambiguous. CDR3 size: 12 residues. Germline V lookup: CDR1 MNHNS, CDR2 SASEGT. Trimming pared 5 bases from V and 6 bases from J, leaving 8 bases between.

The chain joins TRBV6-5 to TRBJ1-1; D may be TRBD1 (6 bases). Trimming pared 4 bases from V and 4 bases from J, leaving 10 bases between. CDR3 length: 13 residues. The germline gives CDR1 MNHEY, CDR2 SVGAGI. CDR3 protein: CASSFVGATEAFF. CDR3 in DNA: TGTGCCAGCAGTTTCGTGGGGGCCACTGAAGCTTTCTTT.

This clone has only one observation. The chain joins TRBV29-1 to TRBJ2-5; D may be TRBD2 (7 bases). Trimming removed 5 bases from V and 4 bases from J, with 26 bases in between. CDR1 and CDR2 from the germline V gene are SQVTM and ANQGSEA. CDR3 length: 17 residues. CDR3 region: CSVPTWGGAHGGETQYF. The DNA for the CDR3 is TGCAGCGTTCCAACATGGGGGGGGGCTCATGGGGGAGAGACCCAGTACTTC.

This chain links TRBV28 with TRBJ2-7; 7 nucleotides match TRBD2. J was trimmed by 6 bases and V by 2 bases; bases with no gene match: 7. The germline CDR1 and CDR2 sequences are MDHEN and SYDVKM. The CDR3 loop spans 14 amino acids. DNA of the CDR3: TGTGCCAGCAGTTTAGGTGGGTCGGGGGGCGAGCAGTACTTC. This codes for CASSLGGSGGEQYF.

A single count supports this clone. The chain combines TRBV28 with TRBJ2-7, with D tentatively TRBD2 (6 bases). The CDR3 extends over 14 amino acids. Germline CDR1 and CDR2: MDHEN and SYDVKM. Trimming left V 4 bases short and J 4 bases short, with 14 bases between. The DNA for the CDR3 is TGTGCCAGCAGTTACGGCGGGGCCCGGTACGAGCAGTACTTC. Protein: CASSYGGARYEQYF.